This is a list of T cell receptor beta chains from one sample in a study of shared clonotypes between healthy human individuals. Only in-frame clones appear in the TCRdb table, and some are missing; sequencing was by immunoSEQ multiplex PCR. The table lists around 700,000 clones, 72% of them singletons, with about 2% in the top ten. The sample was memory CD4+ T cells sorted from blood. Source of these receptors: a woman under 40 in good health. Both conserved end residues are part of each CDR3. A D gene is named only where the DNA matches it firmly. Size tells how often a clone was seen (once, few, many) or the class of an expanded clone, and some rows leave it out.

d_call: NA; j_call: TRBJ1-1; v_call: TRBV18; clone_size: NA; cdr3_nt: TGTGCCAGCTCACCAAAGGTTAGCACTGAAGCTTTCTTT; cdr3_aa: CASSPKVSTEAFF
d_call: TRBD2; j_call: TRBJ2-7; v_call: TRBV5-1; clone_size: NA; cdr3_nt: TGCGCCAGCAGCTTGAGTAGCGGGCCCCCCCACGAGCAGTACTTC; cdr3_aa: CASSLSSGPPHEQYF
d_call: NA; j_call: TRBJ1-4; v_call: TRBV10-2; clone_size: many; cdr3_nt: TGCGCCAGCAGTCTGAGTAATGAAAAACTGTTTTTT; cdr3_aa: CASSLSNEKLFF
d_call: NA; j_call: TRBJ2-7; v_call: TRBV27; clone_size: NA; cdr3_nt: TGTGCCAGCAGTCGAGAAACCCTTAAGGGCGAGCAGTACTTC; cdr3_aa: CASSRETLKGEQYF
d_call: NA; j_call: TRBJ1-1; v_call: TRBV5-4; clone_size: NA; cdr3_nt: TGTGCCAGCAGCCCAAGCTGGGGCCTGAACACTGAAGCTTTCTTT; cdr3_aa: CASSPSWGLNTEAFF
d_call: TRBD2; j_call: TRBJ2-5; v_call: TRBV6-5; clone_size: NA; cdr3_nt: TGTGCCAGCAGTTACCCGAATAGCGGGAGGGGGACCCAGTACTTC; cdr3_aa: CASSYPNSGRGTQYF
d_call: NA; j_call: TRBJ2-1; v_call: TRBV4-1; clone_size: NA; cdr3_nt: TGCGCCAGCAGCCAAGAGGCCGGTTGGACCCTGTCCTACAATGAGCAGTTCTTC; cdr3_aa: CASSQEAGWTLSYNEQFF
d_call: NA; j_call: TRBJ1-1; v_call: TRBV6-5; clone_size: NA; cdr3_nt: TGTGCCAGCATTAAGAACACTGAAGCTTTCTTT; cdr3_aa: CASIKNTEAFF
d_call: TRBD2; j_call: TRBJ2-2; v_call: TRBV10-1; clone_size: NA; cdr3_nt: TGCGCCAGCAGCGCCAGGGGACTAGCGGATCTCACCGGGGAGCTGTTTTTT; cdr3_aa: CASSARGLADLTGELFF
d_call: TRBD2; j_call: TRBJ2-1; v_call: TRBV10-3; clone_size: NA; cdr3_nt: TGTGCCATCAGTGATAGACTAGCGGGAGGGCCCGATAACAATGAGCAGTTCTTC; cdr3_aa: CAISDRLAGGPDNNEQFF
d_call: TRBD1; j_call: TRBJ2-5; v_call: TRBV30; clone_size: NA; cdr3_nt: TGTGCCTGGAGTCTCAGGGGGCTGCAAGAGACCCAGTACTTC; cdr3_aa: CAWSLRGLQETQYF
d_call: TRBD1; j_call: TRBJ1-1; v_call: TRBV28; clone_size: NA; cdr3_nt: TGTGCCAGCAGTAGGGGACAGGGTTTGGAAGCTTTCTTT; cdr3_aa: CASSRGQGLEAFF
d_call: TRBD1; j_call: TRBJ2-7; v_call: TRBV5-1; clone_size: NA; cdr3_nt: TGCGCCAGCAGCCTAGGACAGGGTGCCTACGAGCAGTACTTC; cdr3_aa: CASSLGQGAYEQYF
d_call: NA; j_call: TRBJ2-7; v_call: TRBV27; clone_size: NA; cdr3_nt: TGTGCCAGCAGTACGAGGACAGATAAGCCCTACGAGCAGTACTTC; cdr3_aa: CASSTRTDKPYEQYF
d_call: NA; j_call: TRBJ1-1; v_call: TRBV4-1; clone_size: many; cdr3_nt: TGCGCCAGCAGCCCCAGCGGGAGGGTTGCTATGAACACTGAAGCTTTCTTT; cdr3_aa: CASSPSGRVAMNTEAFF
d_call: NA; j_call: TRBJ1-2; v_call: TRBV6-5; clone_size: few; cdr3_nt: TGTGCCAGCAGTAAACAGATTAACTATGGCTACACCTTC; cdr3_aa: CASSKQINYGYTF
d_call: NA; j_call: TRBJ2-5; v_call: TRBV5-1; clone_size: NA; cdr3_nt: TGCGCCAGCAGGGAGGTACAGATGGAGACCCAGTACTTC; cdr3_aa: CASREVQMETQYF
d_call: NA; j_call: TRBJ2-5; v_call: TRBV6-6; clone_size: NA; cdr3_nt: TGTGCCAGCAGTTATCACAGTGGGACCCAGTACTTC; cdr3_aa: CASSYHSGTQYF
d_call: TRBD1; j_call: TRBJ2-3; v_call: TRBV19; clone_size: NA; cdr3_nt: TGTGCCAGCCGGGACAGGAGGAAAGATACGCAGTATTTT; cdr3_aa: CASRDRRKDTQYF
d_call: TRBD2; j_call: TRBJ2-1; v_call: TRBV5-4; clone_size: NA; cdr3_nt: TGTGCCAGCAGCTCGGGAGGGCTCCCTATGGATGAGCAGTTCTTC; cdr3_aa: CASSSGGLPMDEQFF
d_call: NA; j_call: TRBJ2-4; v_call: TRBV5-6; clone_size: NA; cdr3_nt: TGTGCCAGCAGCTGGGGGGACATAGATTTAGCCAAAAACATTCAGTACTTC; cdr3_aa: CASSWGDIDLAKNIQYF
d_call: NA; j_call: TRBJ2-1; v_call: TRBV12-5; clone_size: once; cdr3_nt: TGTGCTAGTGGCCGGGGGACTTTTGGTTGGAATGAGCAGTTCTTC; cdr3_aa: CASGRGTFGWNEQFF